Each of the 5 T cell receptor beta chains below was sequenced from the same sample in a study of blood T cell repertoires in COVID-19. The protocol was immunoSEQ multiplex PCR, while the TCRdb copy is restricted to in-frame clones and leaves out a portion. The data contain 100,000 to 120,000 clones, over 75% of them singletons. The source material was peripheral blood. These receptors all stem from a human donor in a cohort sampled during active COVID-19.

This sequence joins TRBV19 and TRBJ2-5; TRBD2 agrees at 10 bases. CDR1 LNHDA and CDR2 SQIVND come from the germline V gene (reference sequence). This CDR3 spans 14 amino acids. V trimming: 4 bases; J trimming: 4 bases; junction bases outside the gene matches: 3. CDR3 in amino acids: CASSTGLARETQYF. The CDR3 DNA sequence: TGTGCCAGTAGTACGGGACTAGCGAGAGAGACCCAGTACTTC. The full variable domain, with the rest looked up from reference TRBV19 and TRBJ2-5, is DGGITQSPKYLFRKEGQNVTLSCEQNLNHDAMYWYRQDPGQGLRLIYYSQIVNDFQKGDIAEGYSVSREKKESFPLTVTSAQKNPTAFYLCASSTGLARETQYFGPGTRLLVL.

This chain joins TRBV5-1 and TRBJ2-7; TRBD2 agrees at 13 bases. V gave up 2 bases and J gave up 5 bases; unmatched junction bases: 7. Per germline, CDR1 SGHRS and CDR2 YFSETQ. The CDR3 is 16 residues long. As DNA, the CDR3 is TGCGCCAGCAGCTTAGCCGGGACTAGCGGGACGGACGAGCAGTACTTC. Translating gives CASSLAGTSGTDEQYF.

The rearrangement links TRBV7-9 to TRBJ1-2; 8 bases agree with TRBD1. With V trimmed by 1 base and J by 4 bases, 5 bases remained unmatched. The length of the CDR3 is 15 residues. Germline-derived CDR1 and CDR2 are SEHNR and FQNEAQ (reference sequence). The CDR3 DNA follows: TGTGCCAGCAGCTTAGGACAGGGGCGCTCCTATGGCTACACCTTC. It specifies CASSLGQGRSYGYTF.

J is TRBJ1-2 and V is TRBV5-1; 7 nucleotides line up with TRBD1. Germline loops: CDR1 SGHRS, CDR2 YFSETQ. V dropped 1 base and J dropped 6; count of bases not matched to a gene: 6. CDR3 size: 14 residues. The CDR3 region is CASSLHLDRDGYTF. The CDR3 DNA is TGCGCCAGCAGCTTGCATCTTGACAGGGATGGCTACACCTTC.

The chain has TRBV18 and TRBJ2-2; D not resolved. The CDR3 is 15 residues long. Trimming took off 4 bases at V and 1 base at J, with 10 bases between the two ends. Germline CDR1 is KGHSH and CDR2 is LQKENI. CDR3: CASSRGQLNTGELFF. The CDR3 nucleotides read TGTGCCAGCTCACGTGGGCAGCTGAACACCGGGGAGCTGTTTTTT.